The clone carrying this T cell receptor (beta chain) was seen at least ten times. Its antigen is not known. Amplification of TCR beta CDR3 regions was performed using RNA transcripts as template. The study used the HTBI primer set for a first-round RT-PCR of the TCR CDR3. One entry per CDR3 protein results from TCRdb running MiXCR on the multiplex PCR reads. The profile shows around 340,000 distinct CDR3 sequences, 15% to 20% of them singletons. The V end lost 0 bases, the J end lost 3 bases, and 14 bases lay between the germline ends. Germline CDR1 and CDR2: MNHEY and SVGAGI. The CDR3 runs 16 residues. The data were taken from a study of T cells in Graves' hyperthyroidism and ophthalmopathy. Overall study results and limits: Stable hyperthyroidism and ophthalmopathy were separated using 13 V-J signatures.

V and J are TRBV6-5 and TRBJ1-1, with unresolved D. The origin of this receptor is a woman aged 40 to 50 with Graves' ophthalmopathy. Sequencing was carried out using blood. CDR3 amino acids: CASSYSRQTSHTEAFF. In DNA, the CDR3 is TGTGCCAGCAGTTACTCTCGACAAACCTCGCACACTGAAGCTTTCTTT.